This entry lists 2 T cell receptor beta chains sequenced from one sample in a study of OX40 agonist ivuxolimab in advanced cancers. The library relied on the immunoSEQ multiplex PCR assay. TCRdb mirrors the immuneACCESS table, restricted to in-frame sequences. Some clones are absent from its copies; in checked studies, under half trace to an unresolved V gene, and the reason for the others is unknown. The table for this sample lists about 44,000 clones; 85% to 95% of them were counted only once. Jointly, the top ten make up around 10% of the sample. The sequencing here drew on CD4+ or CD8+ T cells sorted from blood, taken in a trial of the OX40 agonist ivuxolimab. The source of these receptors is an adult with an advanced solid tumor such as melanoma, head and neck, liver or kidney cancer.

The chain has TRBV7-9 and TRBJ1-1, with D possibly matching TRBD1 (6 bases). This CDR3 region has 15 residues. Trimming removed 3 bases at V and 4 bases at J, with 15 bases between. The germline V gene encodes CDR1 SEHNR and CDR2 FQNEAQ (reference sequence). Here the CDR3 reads CASSFSGASSTEAFF. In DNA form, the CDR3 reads TGTGCCAGCAGCTTTTCAGGGGCCTCGAGCACTGAAGCTTTCTTT. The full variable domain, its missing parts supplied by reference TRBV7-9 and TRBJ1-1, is DTGVSQNPRHKITKRGQNVTFRCDPISEHNRLYWYRQTLGQGPEFLTYFQNEAQLEKSRLLSDRFSAERPKGSFSTLEIQRTEQGDSAMYLCASSFSGASSTEAFFGQGTRLTVV.

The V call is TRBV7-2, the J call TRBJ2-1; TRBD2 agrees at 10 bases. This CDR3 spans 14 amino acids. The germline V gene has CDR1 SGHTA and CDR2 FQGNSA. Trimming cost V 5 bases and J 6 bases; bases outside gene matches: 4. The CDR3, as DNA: TGTGCCAGCAGCGCATGGACTAGCGGCAATGAGCAGTTCTTC. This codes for CASSAWTSGNEQFF.